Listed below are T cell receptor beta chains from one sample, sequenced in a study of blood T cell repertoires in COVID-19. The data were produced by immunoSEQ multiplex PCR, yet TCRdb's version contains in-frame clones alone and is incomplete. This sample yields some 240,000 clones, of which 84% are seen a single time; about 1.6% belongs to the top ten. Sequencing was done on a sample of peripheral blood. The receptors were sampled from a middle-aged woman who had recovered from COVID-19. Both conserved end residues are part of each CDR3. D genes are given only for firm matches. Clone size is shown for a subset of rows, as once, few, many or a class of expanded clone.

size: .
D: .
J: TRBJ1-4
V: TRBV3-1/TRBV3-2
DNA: TGTGCCAGCAGCCAAGTAAGCGGCCGGACCCAAAATGAAAAACTGTTTTTT
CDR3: CASSQVSGRTQNEKLFF

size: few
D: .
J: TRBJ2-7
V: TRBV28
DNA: TGTGCCAGCATCGAAGCGGGCTCCACCTACGAGCAGTACTTC
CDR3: CASIEAGSTYEQYF

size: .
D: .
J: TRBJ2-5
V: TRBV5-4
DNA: TGTGCCAGCAGCTTGGCGGCGACAGGGAGGGAGACCCAGTACTTC
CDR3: CASSLAATGRETQYF

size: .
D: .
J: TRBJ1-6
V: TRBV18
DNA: TGTGCCAGCTCACCAGCGGGGGGTATTGATTCACCCCTCCACTTT
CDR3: CASSPAGGIDSPLHF

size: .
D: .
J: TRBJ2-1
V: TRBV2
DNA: TGTGCCAGCACCAGCGGACCCTCCCATTCCTACAATGAGCAGTTCTTC
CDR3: CASTSGPSHSYNEQFF

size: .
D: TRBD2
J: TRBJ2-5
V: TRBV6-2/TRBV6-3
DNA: TGTGCCAGCAGTTACAGGGCGGGAGAGACAAGACAACAAGAGACCCAGTACTTC
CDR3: CASSYRAGETRQQETQYF

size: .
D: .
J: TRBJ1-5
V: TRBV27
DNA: TGTGCCAGCAGTCGCCGCTCTGTGGGGGGTGGCAATCAGCCCCAGCATTTT
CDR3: CASSRRSVGGGNQPQHF

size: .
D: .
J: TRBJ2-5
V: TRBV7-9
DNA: TGTGCCAGCAGCTCTGCGAGACAGCAAGAGACCCAGTACTTC
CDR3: CASSSARQQETQYF

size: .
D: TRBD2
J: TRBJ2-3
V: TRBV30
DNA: TGTGCCTGGAGTGTAAGTCGGCGGGGGTGGACAGATACGCAGTATTTT
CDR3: CAWSVSRRGWTDTQYF

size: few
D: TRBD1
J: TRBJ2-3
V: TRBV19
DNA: TGTGCCAGTAGCGGTCAGGGGGCGAGCACAGATACGCAGTATTTT
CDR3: CASSGQGASTDTQYF

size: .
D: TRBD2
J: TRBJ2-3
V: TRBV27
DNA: TGTGCCAGCAGTTCCCGCCTCCTCCTAGCGGGGGGCAGCACAGATACGCAGTATTTT
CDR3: CASSSRLLLAGGSTDTQYF

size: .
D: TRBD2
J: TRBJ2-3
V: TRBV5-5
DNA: TGTGCCAGCAGCTTAGCGGGGTTGCAGGCAGATACGCAGTATTTT
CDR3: CASSLAGLQADTQYF

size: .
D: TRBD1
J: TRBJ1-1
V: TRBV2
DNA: TGTGCCAGCAGTGGGACAGGGAAAATAACTGAAGCTTTCTTT
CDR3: CASSGTGKITEAFF

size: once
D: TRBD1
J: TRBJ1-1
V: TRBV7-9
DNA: TGTGCCAGCAGCCTGGACAGGGATGGTGAAGCTTTCTTT
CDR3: CASSLDRDGEAFF

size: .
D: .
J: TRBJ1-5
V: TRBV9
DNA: TGTGCCAGCAGCGTAGGCGGGAATAGCAATCAGCCCCAGCATTTT
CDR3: CASSVGGNSNQPQHF

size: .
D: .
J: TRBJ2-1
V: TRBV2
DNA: TGTGCCAGCTCCCGGGGCGGGGAACAGTTCTTC
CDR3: CASSRGGEQFF

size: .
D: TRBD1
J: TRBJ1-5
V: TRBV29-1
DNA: TGCAGCGTTGGCGGGGACAGGGTGGGACAGCCCCAGCATTTT
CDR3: CSVGGDRVGQPQHF

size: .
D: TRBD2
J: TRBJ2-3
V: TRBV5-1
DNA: TGCGCCAGCAGCTGGCTAGCGGGGGCGGGCACAGATACGCAGTATTTT
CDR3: CASSWLAGAGTDTQYF

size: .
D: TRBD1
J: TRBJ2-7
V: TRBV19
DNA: TGTGCCAGTAGTTGGACAGGGAGCTCCTACGAGCAGTACTTC
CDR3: CASSWTGSSYEQYF

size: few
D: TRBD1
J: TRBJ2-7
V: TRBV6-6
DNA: TGTGCCAGCAGTTTTGGGACAGGGGGCCCCTACGAGCAGTACTTC
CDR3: CASSFGTGGPYEQYF

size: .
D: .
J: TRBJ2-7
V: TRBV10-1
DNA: TGCGCCAGCAGTGCTGGATCAGAAGGAGCATCCGAGCAGTACTTC
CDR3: CASSAGSEGASEQYF

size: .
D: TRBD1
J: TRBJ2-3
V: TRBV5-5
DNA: TGTGCCAGCAGCTTTTTGGGACAGGTCTTAGATACGCAGTATTTT
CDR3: CASSFLGQVLDTQYF

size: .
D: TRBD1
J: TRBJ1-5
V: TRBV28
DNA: TGTGCCAGCAGAATCCAGGGGGCACGGCAGCCCCAGCATTTT
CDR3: CASRIQGARQPQHF